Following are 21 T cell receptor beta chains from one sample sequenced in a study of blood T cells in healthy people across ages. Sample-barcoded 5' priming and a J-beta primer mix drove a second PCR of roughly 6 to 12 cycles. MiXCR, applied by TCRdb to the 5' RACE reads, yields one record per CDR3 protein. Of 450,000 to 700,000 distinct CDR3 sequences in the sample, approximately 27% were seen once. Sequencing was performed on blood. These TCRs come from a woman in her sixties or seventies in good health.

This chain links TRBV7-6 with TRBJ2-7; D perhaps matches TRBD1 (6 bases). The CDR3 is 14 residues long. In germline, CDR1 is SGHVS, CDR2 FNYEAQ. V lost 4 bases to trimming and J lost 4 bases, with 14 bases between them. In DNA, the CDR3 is TGTGCCAGCAGCTCTACAGGGATAGGGTACGAGCAGTACTTC. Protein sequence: CASSSTGIGYEQYF.

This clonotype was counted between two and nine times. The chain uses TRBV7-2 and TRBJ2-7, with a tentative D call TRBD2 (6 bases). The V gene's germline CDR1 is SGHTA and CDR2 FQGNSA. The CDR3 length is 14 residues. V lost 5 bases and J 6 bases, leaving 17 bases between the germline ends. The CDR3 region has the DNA TGTGCCAGCAGCGTCCGGGACTCTACTCTCGAGCAGTACTTC. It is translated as CASSVRDSTLEQYF.

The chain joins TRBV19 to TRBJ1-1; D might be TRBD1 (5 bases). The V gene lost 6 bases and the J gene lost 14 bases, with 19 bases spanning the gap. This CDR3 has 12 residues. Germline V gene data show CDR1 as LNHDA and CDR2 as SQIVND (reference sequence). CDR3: CASSNRGGIAFF. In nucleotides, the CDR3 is TGTGCCAGTAGCAACCGGGGGGGGATCGCCTTCTTT.

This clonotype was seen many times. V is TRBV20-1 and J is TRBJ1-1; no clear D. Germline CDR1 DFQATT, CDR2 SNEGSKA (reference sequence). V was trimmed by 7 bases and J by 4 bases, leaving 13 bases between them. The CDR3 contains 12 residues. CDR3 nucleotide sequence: TGCAGTGTCGGAGGGTCGAGCACTGAAGCTTTCTTT. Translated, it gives CSVGGSSTEAFF.

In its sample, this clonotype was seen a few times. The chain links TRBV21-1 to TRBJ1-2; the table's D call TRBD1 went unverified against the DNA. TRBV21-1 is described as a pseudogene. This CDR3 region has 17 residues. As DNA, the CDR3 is TGTGCCAGCAGCTCCTGGACAGGGGGCCTTTTCTGGTATGGCTACACCTTC. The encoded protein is CASSSWTGGLFWYGYTF.

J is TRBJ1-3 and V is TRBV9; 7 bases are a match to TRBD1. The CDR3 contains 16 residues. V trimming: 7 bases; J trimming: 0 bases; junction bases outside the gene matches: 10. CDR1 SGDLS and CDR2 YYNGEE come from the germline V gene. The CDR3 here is CASGTGTASSGNTIYF. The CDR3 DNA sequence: TGTGCCAGCGGCACCGGGACAGCAAGCTCTGGAAACACCATATATTTT.

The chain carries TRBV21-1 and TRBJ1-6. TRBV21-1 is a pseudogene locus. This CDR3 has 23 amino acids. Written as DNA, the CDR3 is TGTGCCAGCAGCAAAGCCTCTCCCCTACGGTATCAGGAACAGCCCATGTATAATTCACCCCTCCACTTT. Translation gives CASSKASPLRYQEQPMYNSPLHF.

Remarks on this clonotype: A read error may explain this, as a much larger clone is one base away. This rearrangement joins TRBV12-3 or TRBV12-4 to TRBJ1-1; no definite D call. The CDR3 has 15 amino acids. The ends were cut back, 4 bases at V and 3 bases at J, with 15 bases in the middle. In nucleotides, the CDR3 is TGTGCCAGCAGTTCAGTGGGTGCATGGGACACTGAAGCTTTCTTT. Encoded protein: CASSSVGAWDTEAFF.

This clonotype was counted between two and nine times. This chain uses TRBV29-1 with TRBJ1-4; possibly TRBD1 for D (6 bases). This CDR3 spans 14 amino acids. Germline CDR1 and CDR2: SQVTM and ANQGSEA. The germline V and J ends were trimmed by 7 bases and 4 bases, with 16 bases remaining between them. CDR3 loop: CSAVGAANNEKLFF. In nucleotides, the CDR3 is TGCAGCGCCGTGGGGGCAGCCAATAATGAAAAACTGTTTTTT.

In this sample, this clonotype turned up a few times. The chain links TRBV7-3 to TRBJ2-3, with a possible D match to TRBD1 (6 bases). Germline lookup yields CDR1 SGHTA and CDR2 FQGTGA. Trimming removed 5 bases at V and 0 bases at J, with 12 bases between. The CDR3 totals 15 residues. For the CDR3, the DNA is TGTGCCAGCAGCAGGGACACCTCTAGCACAGATACGCAGTATTTT. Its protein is CASSRDTSSTDTQYF. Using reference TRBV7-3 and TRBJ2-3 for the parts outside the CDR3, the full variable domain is GAGVSQTPSNKVTEKGKYVELRCDPISGHTALYWYRQSLGQGPEFLIYFQGTGAADDSGLPNDRFFAVRPEGSVSTLKIQRTERGDSAVYLCASSRDTSSTDTQYFGPGTRLTVL.

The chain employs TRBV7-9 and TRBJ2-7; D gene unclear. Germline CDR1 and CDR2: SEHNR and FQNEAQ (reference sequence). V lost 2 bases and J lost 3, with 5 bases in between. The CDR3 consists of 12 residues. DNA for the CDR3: TGTGCCAGCAGCTTATTTAACTACGAGCAGTACTTC. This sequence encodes CASSLFNYEQYF.

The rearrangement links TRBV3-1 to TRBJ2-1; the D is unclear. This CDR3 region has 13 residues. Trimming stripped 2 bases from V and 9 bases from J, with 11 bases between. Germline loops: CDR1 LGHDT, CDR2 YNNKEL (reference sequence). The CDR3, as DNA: TGTGCCAGCAGCCAATCGATCCGGTTTGAGCAGTTCTTC. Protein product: CASSQSIRFEQFF.

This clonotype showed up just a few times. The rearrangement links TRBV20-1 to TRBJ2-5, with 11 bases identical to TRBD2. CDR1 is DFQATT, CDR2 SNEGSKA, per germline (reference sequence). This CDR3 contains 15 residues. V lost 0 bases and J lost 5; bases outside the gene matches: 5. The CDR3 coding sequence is TGCAGTGCTAGAGATAGCGGGGGGGCTGTGGAGACCCAGTACTTC. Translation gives CSARDSGGAVETQYF.

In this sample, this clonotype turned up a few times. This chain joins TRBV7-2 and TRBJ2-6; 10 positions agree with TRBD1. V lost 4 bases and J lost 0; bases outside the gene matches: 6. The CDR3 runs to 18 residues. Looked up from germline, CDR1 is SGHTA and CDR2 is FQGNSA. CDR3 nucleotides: TGTGCCAGCAGCTCGGGACAGGGGAAAGTCTCTGGGGCCAACGTCCTGACTTTC. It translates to CASSSGQGKVSGANVLTF. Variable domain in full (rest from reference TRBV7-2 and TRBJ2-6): GAGVSQSPSNKVTEKGKDVELRCDPISGHTALYWYRQSLGQGLEFLIYFQGNSAPDKSGLPSDRFSAERTGGSVSTLTIQRTQQEDSAVYLCASSSGQGKVSGANVLTFGAGSRLTVL.

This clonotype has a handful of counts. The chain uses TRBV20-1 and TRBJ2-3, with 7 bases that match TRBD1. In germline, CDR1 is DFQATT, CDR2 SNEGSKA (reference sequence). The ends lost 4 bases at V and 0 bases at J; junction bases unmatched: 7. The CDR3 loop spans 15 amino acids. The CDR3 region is CSATNRDSSTDTQYF. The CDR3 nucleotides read TGCAGTGCTACTAACCGGGACAGCAGCACAGATACGCAGTATTTT.

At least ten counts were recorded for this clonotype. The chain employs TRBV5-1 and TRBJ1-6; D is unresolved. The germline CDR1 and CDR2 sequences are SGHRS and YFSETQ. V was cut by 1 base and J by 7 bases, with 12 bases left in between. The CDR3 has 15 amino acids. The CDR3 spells CASSLSAGGNSPLHF. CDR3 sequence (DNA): TGCGCCAGCAGCTTGTCGGCAGGTGGGAATTCACCCCTCCACTTT.

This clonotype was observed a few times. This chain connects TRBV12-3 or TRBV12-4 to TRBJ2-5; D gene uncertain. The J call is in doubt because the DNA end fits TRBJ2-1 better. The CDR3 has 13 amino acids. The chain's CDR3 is CASSRRVDGEQFF. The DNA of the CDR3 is TGTGCCAGCAGCCGCCGGGTGGACGGTGAGCAGTTCTTC.

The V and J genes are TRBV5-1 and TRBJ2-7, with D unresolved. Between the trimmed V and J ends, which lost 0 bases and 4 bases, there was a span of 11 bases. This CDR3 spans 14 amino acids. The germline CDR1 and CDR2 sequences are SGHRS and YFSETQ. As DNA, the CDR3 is TGCGCCAGCAGCTTGGCCGCAGAAGGGTACGAGCAGTACTTC. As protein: CASSLAAEGYEQYF.

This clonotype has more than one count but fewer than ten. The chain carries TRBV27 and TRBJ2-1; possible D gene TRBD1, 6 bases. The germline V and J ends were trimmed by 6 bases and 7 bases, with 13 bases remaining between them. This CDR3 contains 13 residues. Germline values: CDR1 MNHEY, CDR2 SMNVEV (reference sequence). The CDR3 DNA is TGTGCCAGCAGGCCATCCCAGGGGAATGAGCAGTTCTTC. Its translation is CASRPSQGNEQFF.

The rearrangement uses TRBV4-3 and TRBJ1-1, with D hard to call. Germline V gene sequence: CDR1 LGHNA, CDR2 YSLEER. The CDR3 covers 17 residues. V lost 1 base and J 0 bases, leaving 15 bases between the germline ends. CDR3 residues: CASSQAHRIPMNTEAFF. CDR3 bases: TGCGCCAGCAGCCAAGCTCACAGAATCCCAATGAACACTGAAGCTTTCTTT.

CDR3 DNA sequence: TGCGCCAGCCGCAGGGACAGCAATTCACCCCTCCACTTT. Amino acids: CASRRDSNSPLHF. The V gene is TRBV5-1, the J gene TRBJ1-6; TRBD1 agrees at 7 bases. Germline loops: CDR1 SGHRS, CDR2 YFSETQ. With 7 bases clipped from V and 7 bases from J, the junction kept 5 bases outside the gene matches. There are 13 residues in the CDR3. The full variable domain, completed using reference TRBV5-1 and TRBJ1-6, is KAGVTQTPRYLIKTRGQQVTLSCSPISGHRSVSWYQQTPGQGLQFLFEYFSETQRNKGNFPGRFSGRQFSNSRSEMNVSTLELGDSALYLCASRRDSNSPLHFGNGTRLTVT.